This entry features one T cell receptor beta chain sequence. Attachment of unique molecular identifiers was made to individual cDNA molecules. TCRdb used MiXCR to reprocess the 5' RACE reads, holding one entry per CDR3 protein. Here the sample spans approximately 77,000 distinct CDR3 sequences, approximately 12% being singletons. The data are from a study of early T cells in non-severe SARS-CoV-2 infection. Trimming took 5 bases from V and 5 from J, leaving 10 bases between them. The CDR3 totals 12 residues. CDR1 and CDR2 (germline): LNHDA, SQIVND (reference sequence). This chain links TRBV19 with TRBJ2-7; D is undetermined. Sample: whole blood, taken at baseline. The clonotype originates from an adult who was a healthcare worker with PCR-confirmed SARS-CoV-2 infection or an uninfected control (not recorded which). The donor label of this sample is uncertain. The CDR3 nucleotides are TGTGCCAGTAGTCCCCTGGGGAACGAGCAGTACTTC. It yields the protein CASSPLGNEQYF.